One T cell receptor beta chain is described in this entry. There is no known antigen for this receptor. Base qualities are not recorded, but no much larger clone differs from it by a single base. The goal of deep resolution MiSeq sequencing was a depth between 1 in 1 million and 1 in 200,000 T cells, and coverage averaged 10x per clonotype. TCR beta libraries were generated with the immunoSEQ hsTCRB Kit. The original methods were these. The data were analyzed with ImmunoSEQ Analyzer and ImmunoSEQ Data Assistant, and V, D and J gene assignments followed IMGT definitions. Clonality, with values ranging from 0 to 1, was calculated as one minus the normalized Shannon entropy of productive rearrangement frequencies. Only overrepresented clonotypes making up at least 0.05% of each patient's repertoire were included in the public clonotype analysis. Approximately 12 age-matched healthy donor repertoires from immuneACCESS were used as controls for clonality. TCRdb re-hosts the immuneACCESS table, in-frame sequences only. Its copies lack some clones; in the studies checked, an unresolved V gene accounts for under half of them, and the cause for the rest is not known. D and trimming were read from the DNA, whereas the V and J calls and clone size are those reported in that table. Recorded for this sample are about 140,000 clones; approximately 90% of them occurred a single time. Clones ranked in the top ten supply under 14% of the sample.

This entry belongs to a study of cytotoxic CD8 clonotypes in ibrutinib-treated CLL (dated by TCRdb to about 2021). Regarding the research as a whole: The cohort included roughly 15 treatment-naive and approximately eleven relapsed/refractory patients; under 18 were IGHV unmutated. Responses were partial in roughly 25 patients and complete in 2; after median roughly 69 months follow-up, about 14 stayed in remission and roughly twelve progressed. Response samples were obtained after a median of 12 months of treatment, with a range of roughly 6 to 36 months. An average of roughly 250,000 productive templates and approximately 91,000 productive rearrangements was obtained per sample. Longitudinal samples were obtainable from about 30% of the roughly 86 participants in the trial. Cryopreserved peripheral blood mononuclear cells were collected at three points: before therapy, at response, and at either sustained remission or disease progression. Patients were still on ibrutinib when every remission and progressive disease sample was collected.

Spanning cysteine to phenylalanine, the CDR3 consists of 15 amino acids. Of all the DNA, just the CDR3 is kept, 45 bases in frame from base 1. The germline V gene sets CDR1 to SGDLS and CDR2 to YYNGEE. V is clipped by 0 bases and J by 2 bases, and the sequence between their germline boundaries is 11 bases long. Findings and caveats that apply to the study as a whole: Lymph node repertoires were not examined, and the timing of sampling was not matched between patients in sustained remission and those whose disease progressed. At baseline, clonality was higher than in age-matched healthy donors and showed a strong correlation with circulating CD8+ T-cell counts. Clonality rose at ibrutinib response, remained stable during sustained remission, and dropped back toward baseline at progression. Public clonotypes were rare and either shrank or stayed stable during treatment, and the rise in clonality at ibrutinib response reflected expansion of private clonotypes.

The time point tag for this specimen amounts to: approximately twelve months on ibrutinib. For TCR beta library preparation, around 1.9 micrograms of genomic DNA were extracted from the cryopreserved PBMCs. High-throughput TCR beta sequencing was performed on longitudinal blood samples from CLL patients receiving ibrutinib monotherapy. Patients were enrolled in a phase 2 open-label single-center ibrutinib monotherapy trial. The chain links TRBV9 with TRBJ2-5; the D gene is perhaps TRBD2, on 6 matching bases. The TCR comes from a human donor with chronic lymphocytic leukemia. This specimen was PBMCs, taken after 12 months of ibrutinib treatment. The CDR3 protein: CASSVVGGPQETQYF. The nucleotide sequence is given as TGTGCCAGCAGCGTAGTGGGGGGACCTCAAGAGACCCAGTACTTC.